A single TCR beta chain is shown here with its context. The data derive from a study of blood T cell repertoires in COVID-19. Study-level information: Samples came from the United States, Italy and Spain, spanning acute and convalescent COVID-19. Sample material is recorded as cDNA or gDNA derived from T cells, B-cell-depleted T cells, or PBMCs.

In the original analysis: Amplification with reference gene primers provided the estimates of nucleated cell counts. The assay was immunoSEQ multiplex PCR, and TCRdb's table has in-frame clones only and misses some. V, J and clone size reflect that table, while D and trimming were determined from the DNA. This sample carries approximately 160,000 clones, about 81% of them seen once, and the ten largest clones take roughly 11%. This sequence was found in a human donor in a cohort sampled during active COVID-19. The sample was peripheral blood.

The CDR3: CATGGGQGAGDTQYF. The CDR3 DNA reads TGTGCCACCGGGGGGGGACAGGGGGCAGGGGATACGCAGTATTTT. The chain carries TRBV24-1 and TRBJ2-3; the match to TRBD1 covers 12 bases. The CDR3 covers 15 residues. Trimming removed 9 bases from V and 6 bases from J; junction bases left unmatched: 9. Germline V gives CDR1 KGHDR, CDR2 SFDVKD.